This T cell receptor (beta chain) was retrieved from a study of early T cells in non-severe SARS-CoV-2 infection. V lost 4 bases, J lost 5 bases, and 6 bases stayed unmatched. The CDR3 is 14 amino acids. Per germline, CDR1 SGHRS and CDR2 YFSETQ. Researchers tagged individual cDNA molecules with unique molecular identifiers. TCRdb ran MiXCR on the 5' RACE reads and lists one entry per CDR3 protein. Here the sample spans about 44,000 distinct CDR3 sequences, approximately 6% being singletons. In its sample, this clonotype was seen many times. The chain is built from TRBV5-1 and TRBJ1-1, with 9 positions matching TRBD1. This TCR came from an adult who was a healthcare worker with PCR-confirmed SARS-CoV-2 infection or an uninfected control (not recorded which). The sample comprised whole blood. CDR3 amino acids: CASSRTGGETEAFF. The CDR3 nucleotides read TGCGCCAGCAGCCGAACAGGGGGCGAAACTGAAGCTTTCTTT.